Each of the 5 T cell receptor beta chains below was sequenced from the same sample in a study of blood T cell repertoires in COVID-19. The data were produced by immunoSEQ multiplex PCR, yet TCRdb's version contains in-frame clones alone and is incomplete. The sample records more than 140,000 clones, 86% being singletons. The sequenced sample consisted of peripheral blood. The receptors were sampled from a woman aged 55-75 years with acute or convalescent COVID-19.

The chain joins TRBV4-3 to TRBJ1-5; a weak D match, TRBD1 (6 bases). This CDR3 has 15 amino acids. CDR1 is LGHNA and CDR2 is YSLEER in the germline V gene. V lost 0 bases to trimming and J lost 6 bases, with 12 bases between them. DNA of the CDR3: TGCGCCAGCAGCCAAGATCAGGGGTTCGGTCAGCCCCAGCATTTT. Translated: CASSQDQGFGQPQHF.

The DNA for the CDR3 is TGTGCCAGCAGGAGAGGGGGAAACTCCTACGAGCAGTACTTC. It encodes CASRRGGNSYEQYF. The chain employs TRBV7-9 and TRBJ2-7; D is possibly TRBD1 (6 bases). This CDR3 has 14 amino acids. Germline assignment: CDR1 SEHNR and CDR2 FQNEAQ (reference sequence). Between the trimmed V and J ends, which lost 6 bases and 0 bases, there was a span of 12 bases. The whole variable domain, filled in from reference TRBV7-9 and TRBJ2-7, reads DTGVSQNPRHKITKRGQNVTFRCDPISEHNRLYWYRQTLGQGPEFLTYFQNEAQLEKSRLLSDRFSAERPKGSFSTLEIQRTEQGDSAMYLCASRRGGNSYEQYFGPGTRLTVT.

The V gene is TRBV27, the J gene TRBJ1-1; no clear D gene. Germline lookup yields CDR1 MNHEY and CDR2 SMNVEV (reference sequence). The CDR3 spans 14 residues. V dropped 6 bases and J dropped 4 bases, with 15 bases sitting between them. The DNA for the CDR3 is TGTGCCAGCAGCCAAAGAGGGTATAGCACTGAAGCTTTCTTT. This translates into CASSQRGYSTEAFF.

The chain has TRBV11-2 and TRBJ2-7; 9 nucleotides match TRBD1. The germline CDR1 and CDR2 sequences are SGHAT and FQNNGV. This CDR3 comprises 16 residues. V dropped 5 bases and J dropped 5; count of bases not matched to a gene: 13. CDR3 region: CASSPSLPGQGHEQYF. The CDR3 coding sequence is TGTGCCAGCAGCCCCTCCCTACCGGGACAGGGCCACGAGCAGTACTTC.

This sequence joins TRBV28 and TRBJ2-7; 8 nucleotides line up with TRBD2. The germline gives CDR1 MDHEN, CDR2 SYDVKM. V lost 5 bases, J lost 2 bases, and 8 bases stayed unmatched. The CDR3 covers 15 residues. CDR3 sequence: CASSPTSGPPYEQYF. The CDR3 nucleotides are TGTGCCAGCAGTCCTACTAGCGGACCCCCCTACGAGCAGTACTTC.